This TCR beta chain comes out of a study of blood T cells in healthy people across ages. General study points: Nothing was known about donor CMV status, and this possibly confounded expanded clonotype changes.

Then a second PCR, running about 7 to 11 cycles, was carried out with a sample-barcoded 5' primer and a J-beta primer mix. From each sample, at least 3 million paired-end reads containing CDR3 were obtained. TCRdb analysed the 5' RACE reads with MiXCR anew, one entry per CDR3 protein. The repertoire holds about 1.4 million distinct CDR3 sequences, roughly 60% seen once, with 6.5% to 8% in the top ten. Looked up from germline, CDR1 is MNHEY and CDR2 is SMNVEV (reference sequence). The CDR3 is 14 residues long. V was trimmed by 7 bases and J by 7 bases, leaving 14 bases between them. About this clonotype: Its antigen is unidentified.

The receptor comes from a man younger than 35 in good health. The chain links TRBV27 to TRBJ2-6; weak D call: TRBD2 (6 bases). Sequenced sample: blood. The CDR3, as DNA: TGTGCCAGCATGAGGGACTGGGGCGCCAACGTCCTGACTTTC. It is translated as CASMRDWGANVLTF.